This note documents a single T cell receptor (beta chain) sequence. Looked up from germline, CDR1 is KGHSH and CDR2 is LQKENI. The junction had 13 bases not matched to a gene; V was cut back by 5 bases and J by 5 bases. The CDR3 has 16 amino acids. Sequencing relied on immunoSEQ assay v3.0, run at survey level. This table comes from immunoSEQ multiplex PCR, and its TCRdb copy is limited to in-frame clones, with some not included. Of over 40,000 clones in the sample, about 95% are singletons; the top ten hold roughly 2.5%. This record belongs to a study of long-term antiretroviral therapy in people with HIV.

This TCR came from a woman aged 45-65 years with HIV. The gene calls are TRBV18 and TRBJ2-7; 9 bases line up with TRBD1. The sequenced sample was unsorted PBMCs, obtained 3.7 years after starting antiretroviral therapy. The CDR3 region is CASSYPAGQGGNEQYF. CDR3 DNA sequence: TGTGCCAGCTCATACCCAGCGGGACAGGGCGGGAACGAGCAGTACTTC.